The clone carrying this TCR beta chain has a handful of counts. The data stem from a study of T cells after yellow fever vaccination. One entry per CDR3 protein, called by TCRdb with MiXCR from the 5' RACE reads. The repertoire holds roughly 170,000 distinct CDR3 sequences, roughly 6.2% seen once, with roughly 3% in the top ten. V was clipped by 3 bases and J by 0 bases, with 14 bases between them. Germline loops: CDR1 SGHDT, CDR2 YYEEEE. The CDR3 runs 16 residues. Sequenced here: CD4+ T cells sorted from PBMCs, sampled on the day of the first yellow fever vaccination. V gene TRBV5-6 combines with J gene TRBJ2-3; D is uncertain. This TCR derives from a young man who received the YFV17D yellow fever vaccine. As DNA, the CDR3 is TGTGCCAGCAGCTCGCTGACTTTGGCTAGCACAGATACGCAGTATTTT. Amino acid sequence: CASSSLTLASTDTQYF.